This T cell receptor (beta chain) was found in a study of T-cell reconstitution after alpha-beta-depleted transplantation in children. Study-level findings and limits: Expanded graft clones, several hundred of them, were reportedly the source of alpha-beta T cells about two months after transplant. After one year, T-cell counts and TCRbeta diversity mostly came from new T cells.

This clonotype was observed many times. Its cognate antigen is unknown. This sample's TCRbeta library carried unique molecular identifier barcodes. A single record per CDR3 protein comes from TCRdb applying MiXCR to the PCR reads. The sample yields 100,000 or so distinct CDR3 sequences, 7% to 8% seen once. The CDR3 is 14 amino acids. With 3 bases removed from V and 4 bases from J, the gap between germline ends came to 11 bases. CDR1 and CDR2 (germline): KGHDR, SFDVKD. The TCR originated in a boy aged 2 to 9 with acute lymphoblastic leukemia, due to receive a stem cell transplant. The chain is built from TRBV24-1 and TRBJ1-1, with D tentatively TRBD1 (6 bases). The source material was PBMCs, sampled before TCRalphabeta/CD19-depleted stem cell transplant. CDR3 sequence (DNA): TGTGCCACCAGTGATACTGGGGACATCACTGAAGCTTTCTTT. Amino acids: CATSDTGDITEAFF.